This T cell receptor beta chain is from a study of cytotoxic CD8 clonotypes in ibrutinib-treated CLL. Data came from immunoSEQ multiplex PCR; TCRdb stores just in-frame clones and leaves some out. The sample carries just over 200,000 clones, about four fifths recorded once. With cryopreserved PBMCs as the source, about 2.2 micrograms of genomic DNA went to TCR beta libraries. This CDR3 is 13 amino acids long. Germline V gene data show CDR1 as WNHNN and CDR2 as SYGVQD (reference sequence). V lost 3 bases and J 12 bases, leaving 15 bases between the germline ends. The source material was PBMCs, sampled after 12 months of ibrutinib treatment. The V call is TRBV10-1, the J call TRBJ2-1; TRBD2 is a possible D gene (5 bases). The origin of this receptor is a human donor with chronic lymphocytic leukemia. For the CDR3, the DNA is TGCGCCAGCAGTGACTCGACCGCTCGGGGGCAGTTCTTC. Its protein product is CASSDSTARGQFF.